The next 20 T cell receptor beta chains were all read from a single sample in a study of vaccination effects on CD4 cells after COVID-19. These receptors have no identified antigens. Antigen-specific CD4+ T cells were first expanded with viral peptide pools by the ViraFEST assay and only then sequenced. The culture ran for around nine days, and then CD4+ T cells were isolated. All study participants received two doses of BNT162b2 or mRNA-1273 vaccine. The protocol was immunoSEQ multiplex PCR, while the TCRdb copy is restricted to in-frame clones and leaves out a portion. The sample consists of about 80,000 clones, around four fifths of them appearing once. This sample comprised CD4+ T cells from PBMCs cultured with HCoV-OC43 spike peptides, obtained after COVID-19 vaccination. Subset of the sample: HCoV-OC43 spike overlapping peptide pool stimulation. Source of these receptors: a human donor who received a COVID-19 vaccine.

V gene TRBV27 combines with J gene TRBJ1-4; TRBD1 might be the D (5 bases). This CDR3 contains 14 residues. Germline values: CDR1 MNHEY, CDR2 SMNVEV (reference sequence). Trimming pared 3 bases from V and 8 bases from J, leaving 13 bases between. This CDR3 reads CASSLNQGREKLFF. The CDR3 DNA reads TGTGCCAGCAGTTTGAACCAGGGAAGAGAAAAACTGTTTTTT.

With respect to this clone: In the same sample, other DNA sequences code for this CDR3. The chain joins TRBV7-2 to TRBJ2-3; D unresolved. The CDR3 spans 13 residues. Germline V gives CDR1 SGHTA, CDR2 FQGNSA. Trimming removed 6 bases at V and 2 bases at J, with 9 bases between. The CDR3 DNA sequence: TGTGCCAGCAGTCTAAGTTACACAGATACGCAGTATTTT. Encoded protein: CASSLSYTDTQYF.

This rearrangement joins TRBV24-1 to TRBJ1-2; 7 bases fit TRBD1. Unmatched junction bases numbered 7, after V lost 1 base and J lost 0 bases. The CDR3 is 17 amino acids. The germline CDR1 and CDR2 sequences are KGHDR and SFDVKD. CDR3 region: CATSDLAPGQTNYGYTF. In DNA form, the CDR3 reads TGTGCCACCAGTGATTTAGCCCCGGGACAGACTAACTATGGCTACACCTTC.

The chain has TRBV19 and TRBJ2-1, with TRBD1 matching over 8 bases. Germline V gives CDR1 LNHDA, CDR2 SQIVND (reference sequence). CDR3 length: 15 residues. Unmatched junction bases numbered 12, after V lost 6 bases and J lost 8 bases. CDR3 in amino acids: CASSKGDRGSDEQFF. The CDR3 coding sequence is TGTGCCAGTAGCAAGGGAGACAGGGGTAGCGATGAGCAGTTCTTC.

Worth noting for this clone: Other DNA variants within this sample encode the same CDR3. This chain joins TRBV19 and TRBJ2-5; D gene ambiguous. This CDR3 region has 13 residues. V lost 3 bases and J lost 4, with 9 bases in between. Germline CDR1 and CDR2: LNHDA and SQIVND (reference sequence). Here the CDR3 DNA reads TGTGCCAGTAGTATGTCTCGACGAGAGACCCAGTACTTC. Amino acids: CASSMSRRETQYF. The whole variable domain, filled in from reference TRBV19 and TRBJ2-5, reads DGGITQSPKYLFRKEGQNVTLSCEQNLNHDAMYWYRQDPGQGLRLIYYSQIVNDFQKGDIAEGYSVSREKKESFPLTVTSAQKNPTAFYLCASSMSRRETQYFGPGTRLLVL.

The rearrangement links TRBV7-5 to TRBJ2-1. TRBV7-5 is annotated as a pseudogene. This CDR3 region has 12 residues. CDR3 nucleotides: TGTGCCAGAAGCTTTAGGCACAATGAGCAGTTCTTC. Translated, it gives CARSFRHNEQFF.

The table lists this clone with a few counts. The chain combines TRBV7-2 with TRBJ1-5, with unresolved D. With 2 bases removed from V and 9 bases from J, the gap between germline ends came to 14 bases. The CDR3 is 14 amino acids. The germline V gene encodes CDR1 SGHTA and CDR2 FQGNSA. The CDR3 nucleotides read TGTGCCAGCAGCTTATTAAGCACCAGCGGGCCCCAGCATTTT. This sequence encodes CASSLLSTSGPQHF.

This clone occurred once. This chain uses TRBV4-1 with TRBJ2-3, with 7 bases that match TRBD1. This CDR3 contains 16 residues. Per germline, CDR1 MGHRA and CDR2 YSYEKL. The J segment lost 0 bases and the V segment lost 3 bases, leaving 6 bases of the junction unmatched. The CDR3 nucleotides read TGCGCCAGCAGCCAGACACAGGGGCTCAGCACAGATACGCAGTATTTT. Residues: CASSQTQGLSTDTQYF.

V and J are TRBV1 and TRBJ2-5; TRBD2, as called in the table, went unchecked against the DNA. TRBV1 is shown as a pseudogene. The CDR3 consists of 13 residues. The CDR3 bases are TGCACCAGTAAAAGAACGGCAGCCCGCCTGGAGAACTTC. Its protein is CTSKRTAARLENF.

The chain has TRBV7-3 and TRBJ1-2; 7 positions agree with TRBD1. Germline CDR1 and CDR2: SGHTA and FQGTGA. This CDR3 contains 14 residues. The J segment lost 8 bases and the V segment lost 3 bases, leaving 9 bases of the junction unmatched. The DNA of the CDR3 is TGTGCCAGCAGCTTTACAGGGGCAGGAGAAGGCTACACCTTC. It codes for CASSFTGAGEGYTF. The whole variable domain, filled in from reference TRBV7-3 and TRBJ1-2, reads GAGVSQTPSNKVTEKGKYVELRCDPISGHTALYWYRQSLGQGPEFLIYFQGTGAADDSGLPNDRFFAVRPEGSVSTLKIQRTERGDSAVYLCASSFTGAGEGYTFGSGTRLTVV.

The V and J genes are TRBV18 and TRBJ2-5, with no clear D. Trimming cost V 0 bases and J 9 bases, with 17 bases left between them. The CDR3 totals 15 residues. Germline CDR1 reads KGHSH; CDR2 reads LQKENI. The CDR3 sequence is CASSPPSTANRPQYF. Written as DNA, the CDR3 is TGTGCCAGCTCACCACCGTCAACAGCCAACCGTCCCCAGTACTTC. Full variable domain (outside the CDR3, taken from reference TRBV18 and TRBJ2-5): NAGVMQNPRHLVRRRGQEARLRCSPMKGHSHVYWYRQLPEEGLKFMVYLQKENIIDESGMPKERFSAEFPKEGPSILRIQQVVRGDSAAYFCASSPPSTANRPQYFGPGTRLLVL.

The chain uses TRBV2 and TRBJ1-3; D is perhaps TRBD1 (6 bases). This CDR3 is built from 13 residues. CDR1 and CDR2 from the germline V gene are SNHLY and FYNNEI. V dropped 10 bases and J dropped 8 bases, with 18 bases sitting between them. The CDR3 protein is CATGGGPGDTIYF. The CDR3 DNA reads as TGTGCCACCGGGGGGGGGCCCGGGGACACCATATATTTT.

This clone was counted a single time. The CDR3 sequence: CASTRGNQPQHF. CDR3 coding DNA: TGTGCCAGCACCCGGGGGAATCAGCCCCAGCATTTT. The V gene is TRBV12-3 or TRBV12-4, the J gene TRBJ1-5; a possible D gene is TRBD1 (5 bases). Trimming stripped 7 bases from V and 4 bases from J, with 8 bases between. The CDR3 extends over 12 amino acids.

The V and J genes are TRBV7-6 and TRBJ2-5; 7 positions agree with TRBD1. Germline assignment: CDR1 SGHVS and CDR2 FNYEAQ. J was trimmed by 7 bases and V by 5 bases; bases with no gene match: 13. The CDR3 contains 15 residues. The DNA for the CDR3 is TGTGCCAGCAGCGGATGGGACAGCCGAATGGGGACCCAGTACTTC. Protein: CASSGWDSRMGTQYF.

V and J are TRBV6-5 and TRBJ2-2, with TRBD1 as a possible D gene (6 bases). The germline gives CDR1 MNHEY, CDR2 SVGAGI. The CDR3 sequence is 15 residues long. V was cut by 8 bases and J by 2 bases, with 15 bases left in between. The chain's CDR3 is CASALSDRNTGELFF. As DNA, the CDR3 is TGTGCCAGCGCCCTCTCGGACAGAAACACCGGGGAGCTGTTTTTT.

This clone was picked up a small number of times. V usage is TRBV6-5 and J usage is TRBJ2-7, with no clear D. The CDR3 extends over 13 amino acids. V lost 0 bases and J lost 4, with 7 bases in between. The germline gives CDR1 MNHEY, CDR2 SVGAGI. CDR3 sequence: CASSYSVGYEQYV. The DNA for the CDR3 is TGTGCCAGCAGTTACTCTGTCGGTTACGAGCAGTACGTC.

The chain links TRBV5-1 to TRBJ1-6; D call uncertain. Trimming stripped 0 bases from V and 14 bases from J, with 18 bases between. This CDR3 has 15 residues. The germline gives CDR1 SGHRS, CDR2 YFSETQ. For the CDR3, the DNA is TGCGCCAGCAGCTTGGGGGTCGGCGGAGAGAGGGCCCTCCACTTT. Residues: CASSLGVGGERALHF.

This rearrangement joins TRBV6-1 to TRBJ1-1, with unresolved D. Germline assignment: CDR1 MNHNS and CDR2 SASEGT. The CDR3 is 14 amino acids. The ends were cut back, 1 base at V and 4 bases at J, with 10 bases in the middle. The CDR3 nucleotides are TGTGCCAGCAGTGAAGTACGGTGGATCACTGAAGCTTTCTTT. The encoded protein is CASSEVRWITEAFF.

This chain uses TRBV28 with TRBJ1-2; 10 positions match TRBD1. The length of the CDR3 is 15 residues. V was pared by 6 bases and J by 1 base, with 5 bases of the junction left unmatched. Germline CDR1 reads MDHEN; CDR2 reads SYDVKM. DNA of the CDR3: TGTGCCAGCAGCCCGGGACAGGGGTATAACTATGGCTACACCTTC. This gives the protein CASSPGQGYNYGYTF.

The CDR3 DNA follows: TGTGCCAGCAGCCTCACCCCCGGGACAGGAGATATAGCTAACTATGGCTACACCTTC. Translating it yields CASSLTPGTGDIANYGYTF. This chain connects TRBV7-8 to TRBJ1-2, with 8 bases aligning to TRBD1. CDR3 length: 19 amino acids. Looked up from germline, CDR1 is SGHVS and CDR2 is FQNEAQ. Germline trimming cut 5 bases from V and 0 bases from J; bases unmatched to any gene: 17.